This record covers a single TCR beta chain. This clone was observed a few times. The specificity of this receptor is unknown. No clone much larger than this one lies a single base away; base qualities are absent. V lost 7 bases and J lost 1 base; the stretch between them is 10 bases long. Sequences LGHNT (CDR1) and FRNRAP (CDR2) are obtained from the germline V gene. The CDR3 goes from the cysteine to the phenylalanine over 13 residues. CDR3 DNA only is kept here, 39 bases in frame from base 1. This sample stems from a study of beta chain features in type 1 diabetes listed by TCRdb under 2018. Broadly, across the study: Mean age, gender distribution, total cell number and subset yield did not differ between patients and healthy donors. The study compared the TCRB repertoires of sorted circulating CD4+ T cell subsets in recently diagnosed type 1 diabetes patients with those in matched healthy donors. Regulatory and stem cell-like memory subsets were obtained from only 8 patients and about 8 healthy donors, while naive and central memory subsets were obtained from all 30 or so donors. A total of roughly 110 million sorted cells were examined across all samples, and the number of cells per subset was strongly correlated with RNA yield. On the study overall, not on this receptor specifically: The naive, central memory and regulatory TCRB repertoires appeared to resemble one another more closely among patients than among healthy donors. In all four CD4+ subsets, TCRB CDR3 length was moderately but significantly shorter in type 1 diabetes patients. At VDJ recombination sites, type 1 diabetes patients had fewer insertions and more deleted nucleotides, which implies abnormalities in thymic rearrangement. Because cDNA rather than genomic DNA was sequenced, highly expressing activated cells could have been over-represented, although no difference in activation and CD3 levels was found between groups. Shorter templates might be favored by PCR, yet because patient and control samples were amplified and corrected together, any such skew would affect both groups equally. Only small numbers of individuals were included in the HLA sub-analyses, which left unresolved whether HLA type had any influence on TCRB rearrangement.

From each donor, a single peripheral blood sample of approximately 110 mL on average was drawn into heparinised tubes. A BD FACSAria II and a panel including CD45RO, CCR7, CD25, CD127, CD95 and CD27 were used to sort naive, central memory, regulatory and stem cell-like memory CD4+ T cells. A purity above 98% was achieved for all sorted populations. PBMCs were isolated immediately by Lymphoprep density gradient centrifugation and stained directly without culture. So that batch effects would be minimized, each experiment stained and sorted samples in pairs, pairing one healthy donor with one patient. The High Capacity cDNA Reverse Transcription Kit was used to reverse transcribe all of the isolated RNA, meaning that expressed TCRB transcripts were what got sequenced. Naive, central memory and regulatory T cell samples underwent deep immunoSEQ sequencing, averaging roughly 3.5 million total reads per sample. Sorted cells were lysed in RLT buffer, and RNA was extracted using DNase-treated RNeasy Micro or Mini kits according to cell number. To prevent cross-contamination, every cell subset was processed on its own, while patient and healthy donor samples were processed together. Using the immunoSEQ multiplex PCR, TCRB sequences were amplified from cDNA into 87-bp fragments spanning the CDR3 region. The amplicons were sequenced using the Illumina HiSeq platform. The authors' pipeline ran thus. Synthetic template baselines were used to correct PCR bias computationally, reads within Hamming distance 2 were collapsed, and singletons that could not be merged were discarded. By aligning reads against IMGT, V, D and J genes, CDR3 length, and insertions or deletions at six rearrangement sites were assigned. Within each subset, clonotype counts were normalized to the number of sorted cells before true diversity and Gini coefficients were calculated with the tcR R package. The overlap coefficient, calculated on TCRB nucleotide sequences, was used to quantify repertoire sharing. As a proxy for the pre-selection repertoire, out-of-frame TCRB sequences from naive cells were analyzed. TCRdb mirrors the immuneACCESS table, restricted to in-frame sequences. Some clones are absent from its copies; in checked studies, under half trace to an unresolved V gene, and the reason for the others is unknown. The D gene and trimming were derived from the DNA, and the V and J assignments and clone size from that table. The sample yields around 240,000 clones; about 10% were counted once. The top ten constitute under 0.035% of the sample.

The V and J genes are TRBV12-5 and TRBJ1-1; confidence is insufficient to name the D gene. Source material: naive CD4+ T cells from blood. This sample's cell subset or site label indicates: true naive CD4+ T cells. This receptor was identified in a woman aged 18-29 years in good health. The sequenced DNA is TGTGCTAGTGTCGCGGGCCAGAACACTGAAGCTTTCTTT. The resulting protein is CASVAGQNTEAFF.